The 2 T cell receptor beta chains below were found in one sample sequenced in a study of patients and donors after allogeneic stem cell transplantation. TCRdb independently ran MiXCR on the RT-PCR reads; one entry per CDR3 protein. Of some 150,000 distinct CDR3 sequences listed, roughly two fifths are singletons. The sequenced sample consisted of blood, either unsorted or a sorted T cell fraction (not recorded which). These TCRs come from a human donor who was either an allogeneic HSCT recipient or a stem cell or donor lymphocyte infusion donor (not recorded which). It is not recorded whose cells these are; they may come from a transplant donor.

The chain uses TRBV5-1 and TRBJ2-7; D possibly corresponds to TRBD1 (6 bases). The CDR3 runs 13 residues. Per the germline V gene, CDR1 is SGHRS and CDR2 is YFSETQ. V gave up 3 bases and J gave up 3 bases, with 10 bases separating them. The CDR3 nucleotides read TGCGCCAGCAGCTACGGACAGAGCTACGAGCAGTACTTC. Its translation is CASSYGQSYEQYF. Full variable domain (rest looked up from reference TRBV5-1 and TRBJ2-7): KAGVTQTPRYLIKTRGQQVTLSCSPISGHRSVSWYQQTPGQGLQFLFEYFSETQRNKGNFPGRFSGRQFSNSRSEMNVSTLELGDSALYLCASSYGQSYEQYFGPGTRLTVT.

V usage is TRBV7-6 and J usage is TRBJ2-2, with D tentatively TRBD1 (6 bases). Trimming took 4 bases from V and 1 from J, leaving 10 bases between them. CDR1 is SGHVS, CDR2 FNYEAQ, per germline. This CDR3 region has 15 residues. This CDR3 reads CASSSYRENTGELFF. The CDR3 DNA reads TGTGCCAGCAGCTCTTACAGGGAGAACACCGGGGAGCTGTTTTTT.